The source of this T cell receptor beta chain is a study of blood T cell repertoires in COVID-19. Study-level information: The United States, Italy and Spain supplied acute and convalescent COVID-19 samples.

Source study methods: Amplification with reference gene primers provided the estimates of nucleated cell counts. The assay was immunoSEQ multiplex PCR, and TCRdb's table has in-frame clones only and misses some. That table is the source of V, J and clone size, and D and trimming were worked out from the DNA. The sample carries about 40,000 clones, 80% to 90% recorded once. The origin of this receptor is a middle-aged man with active COVID-19. Specimen: peripheral blood.

The CDR3 region has the DNA TGTGCCAGCTCACCGCGGGACAGTTACACAGATACGCAGTATTTT. Its protein is CASSPRDSYTDTQYF. This sequence joins TRBV18 and TRBJ2-3; tentatively, D is TRBD1 (7 bases). V gave up 3 bases and J gave up 2 bases, with 12 bases separating them. CDR1 is KGHSH and CDR2 is LQKENI in the germline V gene. The CDR3 has 15 amino acids.